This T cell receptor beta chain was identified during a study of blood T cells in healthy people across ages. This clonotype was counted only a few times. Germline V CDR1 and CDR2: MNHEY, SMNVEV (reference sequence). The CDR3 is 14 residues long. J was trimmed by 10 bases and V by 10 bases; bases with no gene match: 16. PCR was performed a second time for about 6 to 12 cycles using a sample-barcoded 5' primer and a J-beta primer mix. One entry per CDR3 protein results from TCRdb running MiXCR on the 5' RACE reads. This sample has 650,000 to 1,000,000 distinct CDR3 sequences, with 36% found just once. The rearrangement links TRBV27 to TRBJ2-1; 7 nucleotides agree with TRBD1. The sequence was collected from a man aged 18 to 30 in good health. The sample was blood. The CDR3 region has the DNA TGTGCCACCGCGCCGAGCCAAACAGGGGTGGAGCAGTTCTTC. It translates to CATAPSQTGVEQFF.